Listed below are T cell receptor beta chains from one sample, sequenced in a study of glioma-infiltrating T cells after dendritic cell vaccination. Generated by immunoSEQ multiplex PCR, the TCRdb table keeps only in-frame clones and is missing some. The sample has under 100,000 clones, around three quarters seen once; the top ten hold under 7%. Sequencing used blood, obtained before dendritic cell vaccination. These receptors originate from a human donor with glioblastoma. Both conserved end residues are part of each CDR3. A D gene is named only where the DNA matches it firmly. Clone sizes are given selectively: once, few, many, or a class where the clone is expanded.

>TRBV28|few|TRBJ2-2|TRBD2
CASASGSRTGELFF
TGTGCCAGCGCTAGCGGGAGTCGGACCGGGGAGCTGTTTTTT
>TRBV7-9|-|TRBJ1-6|TRBD1
CASSLAGESQGRSPLHF
TGTGCCAGCAGCTTAGCAGGGGAGTCACAGGGGAGATCACCCCTCCACTTT
>TRBV28|-|TRBJ2-1|-
CAASGPGTVYNEQFF
TGTGCCGCCAGCGGGCCGGGGACAGTCTACAATGAGCAGTTCTTC
>TRBV4-1|-|TRBJ2-7|TRBD2
CASSPKVAGANYEQYF
TGCGCCAGCAGCCCTAAGGTAGCGGGGGCAAACTACGAGCAGTACTTC
>TRBV5-1|-|TRBJ2-1|TRBD2
CASSSAGLTNEQFF
TGCGCCAGCAGCTCAGCGGGACTCACAAATGAGCAGTTCTTC
>TRBV7-6|-|TRBJ2-7|TRBD1
CASSSNRDSTYEQYF
TGTGCCAGCAGCTCCAACCGGGACAGCACCTACGAGCAGTACTTC
>TRBV10-2|-|TRBJ1-5|-
CASSESGGYQPQHF
TGCGCCAGCAGTGAGTCGGGAGGGTACCAGCCCCAGCATTTT
>TRBV28|-|TRBJ2-4|-
CASTPSQGSKNIQYF
TGTGCCAGCACCCCCTCCCAGGGATCAAAAAACATTCAGTACTTC
>TRBV20-1|-|TRBJ2-7|-
CSARGPREQYF
TGCAGTGCTAGAGGCCCCCGGGAGCAGTACTTC
>TRBV6-5|-|TRBJ2-1|TRBD1
CASSPRTGGEQFF
TGTGCCAGCAGTCCCCGGACAGGGGGTGAGCAGTTCTTC
>TRBV30|-|TRBJ2-7|-
CAWEQGSYEQYF
TGTGCCTGGGAACAGGGCTCCTACGAGCAGTACTTC
>TRBV7-9|-|TRBJ2-7|TRBD2
CASSTPGTSSYEQYF
TGTGCCAGCAGCACACCCGGGACTAGCTCCTACGAGCAGTACTTC
>TRBV16|-|TRBJ1-5|-
CASSQDQGFQPQHF
TGTGCCAGCAGCCAGGATCAGGGGTTCCAGCCCCAGCATTTT
>TRBV12-5|-|TRBJ1-2|-
CASGLSPGGGYTF
TGTGCTAGTGGTTTGTCCCCGGGGGGCGGCTACACCTTC
>TRBV28|once|TRBJ1-6|TRBD1
CASSPQGTGGNSPLHF
TGTGCCAGCAGTCCTCAAGGCACAGGGGGGAATTCACCCCTCCACTTT
>TRBV6-5|-|TRBJ1-3|-
CASSYQGNSGNTIYF
TGTGCCAGCAGTTACCAGGGGAATTCTGGAAACACCATATATTTT
>TRBV28|-|TRBJ2-1|TRBD2
CASSPTGGVRNEQFF
TGTGCCTCTTCCCCCACGGGAGGAGTCCGGAATGAGCAGTTCTTC
>TRBV6-5|-|TRBJ2-1|TRBD2
CASSYGLADYNEQFF
TGTGCCAGCAGTTACGGACTAGCGGACTACAATGAGCAGTTCTTC
>TRBV29-1|-|TRBJ1-2|-
CSGGATGYGYTF
TGCAGCGGAGGGGCGACAGGCTATGGCTACACCTTC
>TRBV7-8|-|TRBJ2-7|-
CASSLGRYGQYF
TGTGCCAGCAGCTTAGGCCGTTACGGGCAGTACTTC
>TRBV7-6|-|TRBJ2-1|-
CASSSTGNYNEQFF
TGTGCCAGCAGCTCCACAGGGAACTACAATGAGCAGTTCTTC
>TRBV29-1|-|TRBJ1-2|TRBD1
CSVGTDRGPSYGYTF
TGCAGCGTTGGGACGGACAGGGGGCCGTCCTATGGCTACACCTTC
>TRBV2|-|TRBJ1-2|TRBD1
CASRLPTGGSYGYTF
TGTGCCAGCAGATTACCGACAGGGGGGAGCTATGGCTACACCTTC
>TRBV29-1|-|TRBJ1-1|-
CSVGRGRNTEAFF
TGCAGCGTTGGGAGAGGGAGGAACACTGAAGCTTTCTTT
>TRBV6-1|-|TRBJ2-7|TRBD1
CASRGTGDEQYF
TGTGCCAGCAGAGGTACAGGGGACGAGCAGTACTTC
>TRBV6-5|-|TRBJ1-3|-
CASSYADTYSGNTIYF
TGTGCCAGCAGTTATGCCGACACCTACTCTGGAAACACCATATATTTT
>TRBV9|-|TRBJ2-5|-
CASSVSSGPQETQYF
TGTGCCAGCAGCGTATCCTCAGGGCCCCAAGAGACCCAGTACTTC
>TRBV28|-|TRBJ1-2|TRBD1
CASSLWGGSGQGALGYGYTF
TGTGCCAGCAGTTTATGGGGGGGGTCGGGACAGGGGGCTCTAGGCTATGGCTACACCTTC
>TRBV6-1|-|TRBJ2-7|TRBD2
CASSGGAVYEQYF
TGTGCCAGCAGCGGGGGGGCAGTCTACGAGCAGTACTTC
>TRBV5-6|-|TRBJ2-1|-
CASIKRAANNEQFF
TGTGCCAGCATTAAGCGGGCCGCGAACAATGAGCAGTTCTTC
>TRBV2|-|TRBJ2-1|TRBD2
CASSVPGGPGEQFF
TGTGCCAGCAGTGTTCCGGGAGGGCCGGGAGAGCAGTTCTTC
>TRBV6-5|-|TRBJ2-6|TRBD1
CASNRGHSGANVLTF
TGTGCCAGCAACAGGGGCCACTCTGGGGCCAACGTCCTGACTTTC
>TRBV4-1|-|TRBJ2-3|TRBD1
CASSQDSPGTGVPDTQYF
TGCGCCAGCAGCCAAGACTCTCCCGGGACAGGGGTCCCAGATACGCAGTATTTT
>TRBV6-1|-|TRBJ2-6|-
CASSEGGGRLSGANVLTF
TGTGCCAGCAGTGAAGGCGGAGGCCGCCTCTCTGGGGCCAACGTCCTGACTTTC
>TRBV10-3|few|TRBJ1-2|TRBD1
CAIRLERDSYGYTF
TGTGCCATCAGATTAGAACGGGACAGCTATGGCTACACCTTC
>TRBV7-9|-|TRBJ2-7|-
CASSARPGYEQYF
TGTGCCAGCAGCGCCCGACCAGGCTACGAGCAGTACTTC
>TRBV5-4|-|TRBJ2-7|TRBD1
CASSPGQGAHYEQYF
TGTGCCAGCAGCCCGGGACAGGGGGCGCATTACGAGCAGTACTTC
>TRBV5-1|few|TRBJ2-2|-
CASSLGEITGELFF
TGCGCCAGCAGCCTAGGGGAAATCACCGGGGAGCTGTTTTTT
>TRBV6-6|-|TRBJ1-2|TRBD1
CASSGQGDNYGYTF
TGTGCCAGCAGTGGACAGGGAGATAACTATGGCTACACCTTC
>TRBV5-4|-|TRBJ1-2|-
CASSLIGGLGGYTF
TGTGCCAGCAGCTTAATCGGGGGGCTGGGGGGCTACACCTTC
>TRBV29-1|-|TRBJ1-1|-
CSAEGVSVEAFF
TGCAGCGCCGAAGGCGTTAGCGTTGAAGCTTTCTTT